This T cell receptor (beta chain) was sequenced in a study of patients and donors after allogeneic stem cell transplantation. Trimming removed 5 bases at V and 2 bases at J, with 16 bases between. The CDR3 length is 15 residues. Looked up from germline, CDR1 is SEHNR and CDR2 is FQNEAQ (reference sequence). TCRdb analysed the RT-PCR reads with MiXCR anew, one entry per CDR3 protein. The sample has approximately 160,000 distinct CDR3 sequences, 30% seen once. Source material: blood, either unsorted or a sorted T cell fraction (not recorded which). The V and J genes are TRBV7-9 and TRBJ2-7; D is tentatively TRBD1 or TRBD2 (5 bases each). The sequence was obtained from a human donor who was either an allogeneic HSCT recipient or a stem cell or donor lymphocyte infusion donor (not recorded which). It is not recorded whose cells these are; they may come from a transplant donor. CDR3 sequence reads: CASSLNLGGTYEQYF. CDR3 bases: TGTGCCAGCAGCCTCAACCTTGGGGGAACCTACGAGCAGTACTTC.